This is a list of T cell receptor beta chains from one sample in a study of cytomegalovirus exposure and HLA in healthy donors. Measured with immunoSEQ multiplex PCR; TCRdb has only the in-frame clones, and not every one. In the table there are some 150,000 clones, 77% of which are singletons. Sequenced input: PBMCs. Receptor source: a woman aged 40 to 50 in good health and CMV-seronegative. CDR3s leave out the opening cysteine and the closing phenylalanine or tryptophan. The D gene is left open where the match is weak.

V,J,D,CDR3
TRBV18,TRBJ1-2,TRBD1,ASSPDRGDGYT
TRBV10-3,TRBJ1-2,NA,AISDRQHYGYT
TRBV29-1,TRBJ2-1,TRBD2,SVGLAGGFEQF
TRBV9,TRBJ2-3,NA,ASSVTTAGDTQY
TRBV10-2,TRBJ2-3,NA,ASSDLSTDTQY
TRBV19,TRBJ1-5,NA,ASTPAPGAVNQPQH
TRBV28,TRBJ1-3,TRBD1,ASSLYILGQGIGNTIY
TRBV29-1,TRBJ2-2,NA,SVRGRSGELF
TRBV5-4,TRBJ1-5,NA,ASSEGGVNQPQH
TRBV7-9,TRBJ2-7,NA,ASSSATNSYEQY
TRBV19,TRBJ1-5,NA,ASSPRLDNQPQH
TRBV7-8,TRBJ2-1,NA,ASSLMSGSYNEQF
TRBV29-1,TRBJ1-1,NA,SVGGSEAF
TRBV5-1,TRBJ2-7,TRBD2,ASSLILAGDGDEQY
TRBV5-8,TRBJ1-2,NA,ASSLALPGNYGYT
TRBV10-1,TRBJ2-7,NA,ASSAGDEDYEQY
TRBV6-5,TRBJ2-7,NA,ASGQRRVYEQY
TRBV27,TRBJ1-1,TRBD1,ASSRTGVTEAF
TRBV5-1,TRBJ1-1,NA,ASSLEGLSMNTEAF
TRBV6-6,TRBJ1-5,TRBD1,ASRLQGGKQPQH
TRBV10-3,TRBJ1-2,NA,AISATGKNGYT
TRBV29-1,TRBJ2-7,NA,SVEGAASYEQY
TRBV18,TRBJ2-5,TRBD2,ASSPRGGETQY
TRBV5-1,TRBJ1-1,TRBD1,ASSRGQMNTEAF
TRBV6-4,TRBJ2-1,TRBD2,ASSDDSGGPNEQF
TRBV28,TRBJ1-1,NA,ASGPQNRVTEAF
TRBV5-1,TRBJ1-1,NA,ASIGPGINTEAF
TRBV2,TRBJ1-5,TRBD1,ASSKQGATVSIGNQPQH
TRBV5-1,TRBJ1-1,NA,ASSLMDPRNTEAF
TRBV10-3,TRBJ1-2,TRBD1,AISVDRDNYGYT